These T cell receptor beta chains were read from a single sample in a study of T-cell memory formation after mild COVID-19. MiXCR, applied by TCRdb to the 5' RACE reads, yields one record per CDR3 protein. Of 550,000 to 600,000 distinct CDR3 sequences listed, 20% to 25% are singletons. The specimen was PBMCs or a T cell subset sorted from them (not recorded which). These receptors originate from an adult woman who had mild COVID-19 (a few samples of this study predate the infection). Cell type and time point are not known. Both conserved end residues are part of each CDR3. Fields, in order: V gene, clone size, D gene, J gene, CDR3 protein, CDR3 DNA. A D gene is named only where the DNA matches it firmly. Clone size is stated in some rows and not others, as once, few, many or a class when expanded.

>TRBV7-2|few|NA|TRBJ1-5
CASSLAPTWGNQPQHF
TGTGCCAGCAGCTTAGCACCCACTTGGGGCAATCAGCCCCAGCATTTT
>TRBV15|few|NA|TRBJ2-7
CATSRWTLASYEQYF
TGTGCCACCAGCAGATGGACTCTCGCCTCCTACGAGCAGTACTTC
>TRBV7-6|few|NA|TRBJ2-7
CASSLVYGNYEQYF
TGTGCCAGCAGCTTAGTGTACGGAAACTACGAGCAGTACTTC
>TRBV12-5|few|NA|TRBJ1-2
CASGPSRGGQGKLYGYTF
TGTGCTAGTGGTCCTAGTCGGGGGGGCCAAGGGAAGCTCTATGGCTACACCTTC
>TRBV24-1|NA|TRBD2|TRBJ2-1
CATSDPLAGGYNEQFF
TGTGCCACCAGTGATCCCCTAGCGGGAGGCTACAATGAGCAGTTCTTC
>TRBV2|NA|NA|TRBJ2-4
CASSLGSSMTKNIQYF
TGTGCCAGCAGTTTGGGCAGTTCGATGACCAAAAACATTCAGTACTTC
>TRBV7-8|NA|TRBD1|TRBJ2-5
CASSSAKVPTGTSPQYF
TGTGCCAGCAGCTCCGCGAAAGTACCGACAGGGACAAGTCCCCAGTACTTC
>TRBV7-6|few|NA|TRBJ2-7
CASSLGLDSSYEQYF
TGTGCCAGCAGCTTAGGACTAGACAGCTCCTACGAGCAGTACTTC
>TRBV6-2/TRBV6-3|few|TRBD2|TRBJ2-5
CASTPAGAVQETQYF
TGTGCCAGCACCCCAGCGGGAGCGGTACAAGAGACCCAGTACTTC
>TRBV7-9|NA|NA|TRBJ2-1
CASSLVALTEQFF
TGTGCCAGCAGCTTAGTTGCACTGACCGAGCAGTTCTTC
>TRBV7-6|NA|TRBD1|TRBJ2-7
CASSRIYNRGNSYEQYF
TGTGCCAGCAGCCGAATTTATAACAGGGGAAACTCCTACGAGCAGTACTTC
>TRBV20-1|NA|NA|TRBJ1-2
CSASHGADGYTF
TGCAGTGCTAGTCATGGGGCGGATGGCTACACCTTC
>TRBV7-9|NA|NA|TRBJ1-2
CASSSGTSVGGYTF
TGTGCCAGCAGCTCTGGGACATCCGTCGGGGGCTACACCTTC
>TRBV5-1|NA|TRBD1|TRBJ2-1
CASSNGQGSHNEQFF
TGCGCCAGCAGCAACGGACAGGGAAGCCACAATGAGCAGTTCTTC
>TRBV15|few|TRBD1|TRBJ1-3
CATSIGQGAGNTIYF
TGTGCCACCAGCATCGGACAGGGGGCTGGAAACACCATATATTTT
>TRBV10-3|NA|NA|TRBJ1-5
CAITAADNQPQHF
TGTGCCATCACCGCGGCAGACAATCAGCCCCAGCATTTT
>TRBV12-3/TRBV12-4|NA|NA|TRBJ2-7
CASSLGIWGYEQYF
TGTGCCAGCAGTTTGGGCATATGGGGATACGAGCAGTACTTC
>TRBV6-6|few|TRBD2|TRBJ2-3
CASSPRSGVLTDTQYF
TGTGCCAGCAGTCCCCGCAGCGGGGTGCTCACAGATACGCAGTATTTT
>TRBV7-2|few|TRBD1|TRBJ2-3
CASSWAPGGSADTQYF
TGTGCCAGCAGCTGGGCCCCAGGGGGCAGCGCAGATACGCAGTATTTT
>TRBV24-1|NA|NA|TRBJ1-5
CATSGGWRQPQHF
TGTGCCACCAGTGGAGGGTGGCGACAGCCCCAGCATTTT